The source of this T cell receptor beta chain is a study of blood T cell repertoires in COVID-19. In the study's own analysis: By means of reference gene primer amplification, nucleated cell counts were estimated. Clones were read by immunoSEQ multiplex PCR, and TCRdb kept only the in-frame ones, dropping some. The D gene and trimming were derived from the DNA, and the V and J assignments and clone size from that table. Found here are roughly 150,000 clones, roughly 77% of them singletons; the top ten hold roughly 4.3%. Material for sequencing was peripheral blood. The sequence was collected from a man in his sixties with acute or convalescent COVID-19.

The CDR3 sequence is CASSLADPPGRGPLGTGELFF. The CDR3 nucleotides read TGTGCCAGCAGCTTAGCGGACCCTCCCGGCAGGGGGCCGCTTGGCACCGGGGAGCTGTTTTTT. This chain uses TRBV7-2 with TRBJ2-2; 8 bases are shared with TRBD1. The CDR3 sequence is 21 residues long. Per germline, CDR1 SGHTA and CDR2 FQGNSA. V gave up 0 bases and J gave up 4 bases; unmatched junction bases: 19.